This T cell receptor beta chain was sequenced for a study of blood T cell repertoires in COVID-19. Across the study: Sites across the United States, Italy and Spain contributed samples from acute and convalescent COVID-19. Nucleic acid was either cDNA or gDNA, and it came from T cells, B-cell-depleted T cells, or PBMCs.

Original processing notes: How many nucleated cells were present was estimated from reference gene primer amplification. Some clones are missing from TCRdb's copy, which holds only in-frame ones; the method was immunoSEQ multiplex PCR. That table gives V, J and clone size, and the DNA gave D and trimming. The table lists approximately 210,000 clones, about four fifths of them singletons. The CDR3 is 12 amino acids. CDR1 and CDR2 from the germline V gene are SNHLY and FYNNEI. V was clipped by 8 bases and J by 8 bases; unmatched bases: 4. The chain couples TRBV2 to TRBJ1-5; 9 bases fit TRBD1. This TCR was sampled from a woman aged 40 to 50 with active or convalescent COVID-19. The sample taken for sequencing was peripheral blood. Here the CDR3 DNA reads TGTGCCAGCTTCGACAGGGGGGAGCCCCAGCATTTT. Its translation: CASFDRGEPQHF.